This TCR beta chain was identified in a study of post-analysis software for immune sequencing data. General study results and limits: In patients, TRBV5-6, TRBV5-1 and TRBV20-1 belonged to four or five TRBV segments found more frequently than in controls.

Presence of unique molecular identifiers characterized the TCR beta cDNA libraries. TCRdb itself ran the PCR reads through MiXCR, one entry per CDR3 protein. The data hold roughly 540,000 distinct CDR3 sequences, with around a third observed a single time. This clonotype was seen more than once but under ten times. Antigen specificity is unknown. The CDR3 has 15 amino acids. V lost 4 bases, J lost 2 bases, and 10 bases lay in between. CDR1 is SGDLS, CDR2 YYNGEE, per germline. Sequenced input: blood. The sequence was obtained from a girl aged 2-17 years with multiple sclerosis. The chain employs TRBV9 and TRBJ2-6; D call uncertain. CDR3 DNA: TGTGCCAGCAGCTCCTTGGTGACTGGGGCCAACGTCCTGACTTTC. Translation: CASSSLVTGANVLTF.